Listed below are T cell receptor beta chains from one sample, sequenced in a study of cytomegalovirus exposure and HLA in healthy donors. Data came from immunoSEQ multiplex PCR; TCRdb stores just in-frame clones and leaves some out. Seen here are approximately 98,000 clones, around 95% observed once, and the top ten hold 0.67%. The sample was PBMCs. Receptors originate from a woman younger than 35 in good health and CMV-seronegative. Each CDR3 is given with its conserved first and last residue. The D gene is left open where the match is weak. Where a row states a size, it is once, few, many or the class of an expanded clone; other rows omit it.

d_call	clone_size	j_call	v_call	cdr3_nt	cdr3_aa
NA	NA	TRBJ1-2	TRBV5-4	TGTGCCAGCAGCTCGACAGGCCTGTTATCTCATTATGGCTACACCTTC	CASSSTGLLSHYGYTF
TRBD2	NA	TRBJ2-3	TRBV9	TGTGCCAGCAGCGCGACTAGCGGGGGGCTCACAGATACGCAGTATTTT	CASSATSGGLTDTQYF
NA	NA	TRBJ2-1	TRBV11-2	TGTGCCAGCAGCTTAGGCGGGGGCACCTCCTACAATGAGCAGTTCTTC	CASSLGGGTSYNEQFF
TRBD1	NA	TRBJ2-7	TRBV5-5	TGTGCCAGCAGCTTAGGGAGACAGGGGGACGAGCAGTACTTC	CASSLGRQGDEQYF
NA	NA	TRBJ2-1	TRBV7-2	TGTGCCAGCAGCTCCGTACAGGGCTACAATGAGCAGTTCTTC	CASSSVQGYNEQFF
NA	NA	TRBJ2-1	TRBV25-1	TGTGCCAGTGGGCAGGGGAACAATGAGCAGTTCTTC	CASGQGNNEQFF
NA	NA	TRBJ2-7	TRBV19	TGTGCCAGTAGTATAGATGCGGAGGAGGCTAGCTACGAGCAGTACTTC	CASSIDAEEASYEQYF
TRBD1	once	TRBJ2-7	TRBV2	TGTGCCAGCAGTGAGGGGACAGTAGCCTACGAGCAGTACTTC	CASSEGTVAYEQYF
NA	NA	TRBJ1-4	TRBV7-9	TGTGCCAGCAGCTCCTCCCCCGACAGCTCCGGAAAACTGTTTTTT	CASSSSPDSSGKLFF
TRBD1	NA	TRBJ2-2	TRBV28	TGTGCCAGCAGCCCACTCGACAGGGACACCGGGGAGCTGTTTTTT	CASSPLDRDTGELFF
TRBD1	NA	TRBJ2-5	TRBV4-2	TGTGCCAGCAGCCAAGCCGACAGGGGAGAGACCCAGTACTTC	CASSQADRGETQYF
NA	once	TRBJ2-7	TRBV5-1	TGCGCCAGCAGCGCGGGTAACTACGAGCAGTACTTC	CASSAGNYEQYF
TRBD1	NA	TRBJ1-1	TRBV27	TGTGCCAGCAGTTCACCGGGACAGCCCAACACTGAAGCTTTCTTT	CASSSPGQPNTEAFF
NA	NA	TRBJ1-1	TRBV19	TGTGCCAGTAGTATAGATGGCCAGGTTGAAGCTTTCTTT	CASSIDGQVEAFF
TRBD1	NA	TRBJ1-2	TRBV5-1	TGCGCCAGCGCAGGTGGGGGACAGAACTATGGCTACACCTTC	CASAGGGQNYGYTF
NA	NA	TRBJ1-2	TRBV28	TGTGCCAGCAGAATTGACAGTACCTATGGCTACACCTTC	CASRIDSTYGYTF
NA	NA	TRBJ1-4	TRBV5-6	TGTGCCAGCAGCTTGTTCGGGGGGAATGAAAAACTGTTTTTT	CASSLFGGNEKLFF